This T cell receptor (beta chain) was captured by sequencing in a study of cytomegalovirus exposure and HLA in healthy donors. General study findings and limits: Three CMV-associated chains were confirmed in vitro to be specific for CMV antigens. Near-uniform donor sequencing depth was presumed by presence/absence analyses. By a later analysis, the bulk of CMV-associated TCR beta chains appeared HLA-restricted.

A multiplex PCR was run with 60 Vbeta primers and 13 Jbeta primers. Using immunoSEQ multiplex PCR, the repertoire was profiled, and TCRdb retains in-frame clones only, with some absent. This repertoire includes about 42,000 clones. V was pared by 2 bases and J by 2 bases, with 6 bases of the junction left unmatched. This CDR3 has 15 residues. Per germline, CDR1 GTSNPN and CDR2 SVGIG (reference sequence). Comments on this clone: Its antigen is not identified.

This sequence was found in a man under 40 in good health and CMV-seronegative. This chain connects TRBV30 to TRBJ1-5; TRBD1 agrees at 7 bases. Sequenced: PBMCs. The CDR3 reads CAWSPHRGGNQPQHF. CDR3 coding DNA: TGTGCCTGGAGTCCCCACAGGGGAGGCAATCAGCCCCAGCATTTT.